Following are 13 T cell receptor beta chains from one sample sequenced in a study of technical replicates of blood from a few donors. Sequencing was performed with immunoSEQ multiplex PCR; in TCRdb, only in-frame clones are kept and a portion is missing. Found here are around 80,000 clones, roughly 98% of them singletons; the top ten hold approximately 0.15%. Sequencing was carried out using T cells isolated from PBMCs. The receptors derive from a human donor in good health.

This sequence joins TRBV7-2 and TRBJ2-7; maybe TRBD2 (6 bases). Trimming took off 5 bases at V and 4 bases at J, with 18 bases between the two ends. Germline CDR1 SGHTA, CDR2 FQGNSA. CDR3 length equals 15 residues. The CDR3 loop reads CASSPTWDSLYEQYF. The CDR3 nucleotides read TGTGCCAGCAGCCCCACCTGGGACTCATTATACGAGCAGTACTTC.

CDR3 residues: CASSIVVDAGVPGYTF. The CDR3 DNA reads TGTGCCAGTAGTATAGTAGTTGATGCCGGGGTTCCTGGCTACACCTTC. V usage is TRBV19 and J usage is TRBJ1-2; unclear D gene. There are 16 residues in the CDR3. Between the trimmed V and J ends, which lost 1 base and 7 bases, there was a span of 19 bases. The V gene's germline CDR1 is LNHDA and CDR2 SQIVND (reference sequence).

This chain connects TRBV7-9 to TRBJ1-2; D possibly corresponds to TRBD1 (6 bases). This CDR3 contains 13 residues. Germline CDR1 SEHNR, CDR2 FQNEAQ (reference sequence). Trimming removed 5 bases from V and 4 bases from J, with 11 bases in between. The CDR3 region has the DNA TGTGCCAGCAGCGCCCAGGGGAGCTATGGCTACACCTTC. It encodes CASSAQGSYGYTF.

The chain couples TRBV6-5 to TRBJ2-7; TRBD2 might be the D (5 bases). Germline CDR1 and CDR2: MNHEY and SVGAGI. V was shortened by 2 bases and J by 2 bases, with 7 bases between the two germline ends. The CDR3 length is 13 residues. For the CDR3, the DNA is TGTGCCAGCAGTTACGCCGGGACCTACGAGCAGTACTTC. Protein product: CASSYAGTYEQYF.

V is TRBV10-1 and J is TRBJ2-2, with TRBD2 matching 9 bases. Trimming removed 5 bases from V and 5 bases from J; junction bases left unmatched: 6. From germline, CDR1 is WNHNN and CDR2 SYGVQD (reference sequence). The CDR3 loop spans 15 amino acids. The CDR3 DNA sequence: TGCGCCAGCAGTAATAGCGGGAGTGAAACCGGGGAGCTGTTTTTT. Translating gives CASSNSGSETGELFF.

The chain couples TRBV19 to TRBJ1-4; 8 bases map to TRBD1. The CDR3 covers 15 residues. V lost 9 bases, J lost 5 bases, and 11 bases stayed unmatched. The germline CDR1 and CDR2 sequences are LNHDA and SQIVND (reference sequence). In nucleotides, the CDR3 is TGTGCCAGCACGGACCAGACAGGGGTAAATGAAAAACTGTTTTTT. Protein product: CASTDQTGVNEKLFF.

The chain carries TRBV28 and TRBJ1-1; 10 nucleotides match TRBD1. The junction had 17 bases not matched to a gene; V was cut back by 6 bases and J by 7 bases. This CDR3 comprises 17 residues. From germline, CDR1 is MDHEN and CDR2 SYDVKM. For the CDR3, the DNA is TGTGCCAGCAGACCAAGGACAGGGGGGATTTCGGATGTTGAAGCTTTCTTT. As protein: CASRPRTGGISDVEAFF.

This clone was detected only once. The CDR3 reads CASRDRQGKGEQYF. The CDR3 coding sequence is TGTGCCAGCAGAGATAGACAGGGGAAAGGAGAGCAGTACTTC. This rearrangement joins TRBV25-1 to TRBJ2-7; 8 bases line up with TRBD1. The CDR3 has 14 amino acids. Germline V lookup: CDR1 MGHDK, CDR2 SYGVNS. V gave up 6 bases and J gave up 7 bases; unmatched junction bases: 11.

This rearrangement joins TRBV7-9 to TRBJ2-3; no clear D gene. Germline lookup yields CDR1 SEHNR and CDR2 FQNEAQ (reference sequence). V lost 8 bases and J lost 2, with 5 bases in between. CDR3 length equals 11 residues. CDR3 region: CASRVTDTQYF. CDR3 DNA: TGTGCCAGCCGGGTCACAGATACGCAGTATTTT. The full variable domain, its missing parts supplied by reference TRBV7-9 and TRBJ2-3, is DTGVSQNPRHKITKRGQNVTFRCDPISEHNRLYWYRQTLGQGPEFLTYFQNEAQLEKSRLLSDRFSAERPKGSFSTLEIQRTEQGDSAMYLCASRVTDTQYFGPGTRLTVL.

The CDR3 bases are TGCGCCAGCAGCGTAGGACAGTCACCGCTCTACGAGCAGTACTTC. This translates into CASSVGQSPLYEQYF. The rearrangement uses TRBV5-1 and TRBJ2-7, with D possibly matching TRBD1 (6 bases). Trimming took 4 bases from V and 3 from J, leaving 17 bases between them. This CDR3 has 15 amino acids. Germline CDR1 is SGHRS and CDR2 is YFSETQ.

As DNA, the CDR3 is TGTGCCAGCAGCCTAAATACAGGGGGCACACAGCCCCAGCATTTT. Residues: CASSLNTGGTQPQHF. This rearrangement joins TRBV6-1 to TRBJ1-5; TRBD1 matches at 9 bases. Germline trimming cut 6 bases from V and 7 bases from J; bases unmatched to any gene: 10. The CDR3 loop spans 15 amino acids. Per the germline V gene, CDR1 is MNHNS and CDR2 is SASEGT.

This chain uses TRBV4-1 with TRBJ2-4; 7 positions match TRBD1. Germline values: CDR1 MGHRA, CDR2 YSYEKL. V shed 3 bases and J 6 bases; nucleotides not matched to a gene: 2. The CDR3 is 13 residues long. CDR3 bases: TGCGCCAGCAGCCAGGACAGGAGAAACATTCAGTACTTC. Protein: CASSQDRRNIQYF.

The chain uses TRBV7-8 and TRBJ2-2, with D possibly being TRBD1 (5 bases). CDR3 size: 15 residues. V lost 2 bases, J lost 3 bases, and 10 bases lay in between. CDR1 and CDR2 (germline): SGHVS, FQNEAQ. The CDR3 DNA sequence: TGTGCCAGCAGCTTACTCAGGGCGGACACCGGGGAGCTGTTTTTT. Amino acid sequence: CASSLLRADTGELFF.